Given below is one T cell receptor (beta chain) in context. Its binding antigen is unknown. Per-base quality was not reported, and no clone a single base away is much larger than it. Collaborating institutions collected whole blood in K2EDTA tubes following their own protocols. For TCRbeta analysis, collaborators shipped samples in one of three forms: frozen whole blood, isolated PBMCs, or DNA extracted from either of those sample types. TCRbeta CDR3 regions were amplified from genomic DNA by means of the immunoSEQ Assay, a bias-controlled multiplex PCR. The published analysis was carried out like this. The number of nucleated cells in each sample was estimated from the amplification of reference gene primers within the assay. To quantify the absolute abundance of each unique TCRbeta CDR3 rearrangement, sequence reads were collapsed and filtered. For each sample, productive Simpson clonality was calculated by taking the square root of Simpson's diversity index across productive rearrangements. TCRdb limited this immuneACCESS table to in-frame rearrangements with V and J called. A share of clones is missing; checked studies link under half to unresolved V genes, and the rest is unexplained. That table furnishes V, J and clone size, whereas the DNA furnished D and trimming. The sample table holds roughly 100,000 clones, of which 70% to 80% were seen once. The ten largest clones take up 9.8% of the sample.

CDR1 LGHNA and CDR2 YSLEER are derived from the germline V gene. Trimming removed 0 bases from V and 0 bases from J; the gene matches leave 14 bases unexplained. The CDR3 goes from the cysteine to the phenylalanine over 20 residues. Only the CDR3 DNA is retained, 60 bases long and in frame from the first base. This entry is derived from a study of blood T cell repertoires in COVID-19 (TCRdb year 2020). At the level of the whole study: The collaborator samples originated in the United States, Italy and Spain and spanned the acute and convalescent phases of COVID-19. The prospective study material was composed of cDNA or gDNA derived from T cells, B-cell-depleted T cells, or PBMCs. HLA class I and class II types, where available, came from metadata supplied by the sample provider rather than from assay-based typing. Subjects who had been exposed to COVID-19, were actively infected with it, or had recovered from it provided the deeply sampled blood TCRbeta repertoires that made up the dataset. The repertoires were released in a freely available public database meant as a resource for research on the immune response to SARS-CoV-2. The samples were drawn from the first 160 participants of the ongoing ImmuneRACE study and from some 1,300 subjects provided by 6 global collaborators. A de-identified subject ID, COVID-19 status, age in years and sex were almost always included in the sample metadata.

Overall study results and their limits: Clinical and demographic metadata were provided uncurated, with the amount varying by source and participant.

This receptor chain uses TRBV4-3 and TRBJ2-1, and 7 junctional nucleotides match TRBD1. Sequencing used peripheral blood. The origin of this receptor is a man between 60 and 75 years old with active or convalescent COVID-19. CDR3 region: CASSQDAYFGTATSYNEQFF. The nucleotides read TGCGCCAGCAGCCAAGATGCCTACTTTGGGACAGCGACCTCCTACAATGAGCAGTTCTTC.